This T cell receptor (beta chain) was recorded in a study of blood T cell repertoires in COVID-19. For the study at large: The United States, Italy and Spain were the sources of the acute and convalescent COVID-19 samples. T cells, B-cell-depleted T cells, or PBMCs provided the cDNA or gDNA that served as material.

Measured with immunoSEQ multiplex PCR; TCRdb has only the in-frame clones, and not every one. Of 80,000 or so clones in the sample, roughly 84% were seen once. Seattle researchers signed up patients amid active infection and tracked them longitudinally. The receptor comes from a man aged 55 to 70 with COVID-19, enrolled during active disease. The specimen was peripheral blood.

CDR3 sequence (DNA): TGTGCCAGCAGCCCAAGCGGGGGGGCCTTCGAGACCCAGTACTTC. Protein sequence: CASSPSGGAFETQYF. The chain joins TRBV9 to TRBJ2-5; 10 nucleotides align to TRBD2. V was pared by 4 bases and J by 5 bases, with 8 bases of the junction left unmatched. The CDR3 is made up of 15 amino acids. Germline loops: CDR1 SGDLS, CDR2 YYNGEE.